Described below is a single TCR beta chain sequence and its context. The method was immunoSEQ multiplex PCR; TCRdb's version includes in-frame clones alone and lacks a portion of them. Found here are approximately 130,000 clones, roughly 84% of them singletons; the top ten hold 3% to 4%. The sample originates from a study of cytotoxic CD8 clonotypes in ibrutinib-treated CLL. Study-wide background: Response samples came after a median about 13 months of treatment, range 6 to 36.

CDR1 and CDR2 from the germline V gene are SGHAT and FQNNGV. This CDR3 spans 14 amino acids. The trim removed 5 bases at V and 1 base at J, leaving 4 bases unmatched. The material sequenced was PBMCs, taken after 24 months of ibrutinib treatment. The V gene is TRBV11-2, the J gene TRBJ2-5; TRBD1 matches 7 bases. This clonotype originated in a human donor with chronic lymphocytic leukemia. The CDR3: CASSPGGIQETQYF. In DNA, the CDR3 is TGTGCCAGCAGCCCAGGGGGAATCCAAGAGACCCAGTACTTC.